Below, 27 T cell receptor beta chains from the same sample are listed, as sequenced in a study of OX40 agonist ivuxolimab in advanced cancers. Preparation of the library involved the immunoSEQ multiplex PCR assay. The immuneACCESS repertoire file appears here via TCRdb, limited to in-frame rearrangements. These files lack a portion of the clones; in checked studies, under half of the deficit traces to unresolved V genes, and the cause of the others is not known. Present in this sample are about 20,000 clones, 75% to 90% of which were seen just once. 55% to 65% of the sample is held by the ten biggest clonotypes. The sample here was CD4+ or CD8+ T cells sorted from blood, taken in a trial of the OX40 agonist ivuxolimab. The source is an adult with an advanced solid tumor such as melanoma, head and neck, liver or kidney cancer.

The J gene is TRBJ2-3, the V gene TRBV6-6; weak D call: TRBD2 (6 bases). The CDR3 is made up of 14 amino acids. Germline lookup yields CDR1 MNHNY and CDR2 SVGAGI (reference sequence). V gave up 4 bases and J gave up 6 bases, with 14 bases separating them. DNA of the CDR3: TGTGCCAGCAGTTCCGCCGGGAGTGGTGATACGCAGTATTTT. Translation gives CASSSAGSGDTQYF.

The chain combines TRBV9 with TRBJ2-5, with 14 bases matching TRBD2. V shed 3 bases and J 3 bases; nucleotides not matched to a gene: 7. Germline V gene lookup returns CDR1 SGDLS and CDR2 YYNGEE. CDR3 length equals 17 residues. This CDR3 reads CASSASTSGGAEETQYF. For the CDR3, the DNA is TGTGCCAGCAGCGCCTCGACTAGCGGGGGGGCCGAAGAGACCCAGTACTTC.

This chain links TRBV29-1 with TRBJ1-1, with TRBD1 matching over 8 bases. With V trimmed by 3 bases and J by 6 bases, 9 bases remained unmatched. The germline V gene encodes CDR1 SQVTM and CDR2 ANQGSEA. The CDR3 contains 14 residues. CDR3 sequence reads: CSVDSAGGNSEAFF. The CDR3 DNA sequence: TGCAGCGTTGATAGCGCAGGGGGCAACTCTGAAGCTTTCTTT. Full variable domain (remainder filled in from reference TRBV29-1 and TRBJ1-1): SAVISQKPSRDICQRGTSLTIQCQVDSQVTMMFWYRQQPGQSLTLIATANQGSEATYESGFVIDKFPISRPNLTFSTLTVSNMSPEDSSIYLCSVDSAGGNSEAFFGQGTRLTVV.

The CDR3 DNA is TGTGCCAGTCGACTAGCGGGAGCCTACGAGCAGTACTTC. It codes for CASRLAGAYEQYF. The chain employs TRBV27 and TRBJ2-7, with 12 nucleotides matching TRBD2. Germline V gives CDR1 MNHEY, CDR2 SMNVEV (reference sequence). V was clipped by 9 bases and J by 2 bases; unmatched bases: 2. The CDR3 covers 13 residues.

V and J are TRBV6-5 and TRBJ1-2; D is undetermined. V dropped 5 bases and J dropped 7 bases, with 17 bases sitting between them. CDR3 length: 14 amino acids. Germline CDR1 is MNHEY and CDR2 is SVGAGI. The CDR3 sequence is CASSGNGEFGGYTF. CDR3 sequence (DNA): TGTGCCAGCAGTGGCAACGGGGAGTTCGGTGGCTACACCTTC.

The CDR3 bases are TGTGCCTGGGGGGCGTCGAACACTGAAGCTTTCTTT. This translates into CAWGASNTEAFF. The genes are TRBV28 and TRBJ1-1; D may be TRBD1 (6 bases). Trimming removed 11 bases from V and 1 base from J, with 11 bases in between. This CDR3 contains 12 residues. The germline CDR1 and CDR2 sequences are MDHEN and SYDVKM.

The V gene is TRBV6-4, the J gene TRBJ2-1; 11 nucleotides match TRBD2. The CDR3 totals 15 residues. V lost 2 bases and J lost 7; bases outside the gene matches: 4. CDR1 and CDR2 (germline): MRHNA, SNTAGT. CDR3 residues: CASSDETSGINEQFF. The CDR3 DNA reads as TGTGCCAGCAGTGACGAGACTAGCGGGATAAATGAGCAGTTCTTC.

This sequence joins TRBV4-1 and TRBJ2-6, with D perhaps matching TRBD1 or TRBD2 (5 bases each). Trimming pared 1 base from V and 5 bases from J, leaving 9 bases between. The CDR3 is made up of 15 amino acids. CDR1 and CDR2 (germline): MGHRA, YSYEKL. The CDR3 protein is CASSQVGARANVLTF. The CDR3 region has the DNA TGCGCCAGCAGCCAAGTCGGGGCTCGGGCCAACGTCCTGACTTTC.

The chain carries TRBV19 and TRBJ2-7, with 8 bases lining up with TRBD1. Trimming took 1 base from V and 5 from J; bases not matched to a gene: 1. The CDR3 is 13 amino acids. Germline V gene data show CDR1 as LNHDA and CDR2 as SQIVND (reference sequence). CDR3 loop: CASSIGTGNEQYF. CDR3 DNA: TGTGCCAGTAGTATAGGGACAGGGAACGAGCAGTACTTC.

V is TRBV5-6 and J is TRBJ2-1; 7 bases are a match to TRBD2. CDR1 is SGHDT, CDR2 YYEEEE, per germline. The ends lost 6 bases at V and 5 bases at J; junction bases unmatched: 11. The CDR3 consists of 15 residues. CDR3 nucleotide sequence: TGTGCCAGCACCCCAAGCCCACTAGCGCACAATGAGCAGTTCTTC. This gives the protein CASTPSPLAHNEQFF. Based on the CDR3 plus reference TRBV5-6 and TRBJ2-1, the full variable domain is DAGVTQSPTHLIKTRGQQVTLRCSPKSGHDTVSWYQQALGQGPQFIFQYYEEEERQRGNFPDRFSGHQFPNYSSELNVNALLLGDSALYLCASTPSPLAHNEQFFGPGTRLTVL.

This rearrangement joins TRBV18 to TRBJ2-1; D is unresolved. CDR1 is KGHSH and CDR2 is LQKENI in the germline V gene. Trimming pared 5 bases from V and 0 bases from J, leaving 14 bases between. This CDR3 comprises 16 residues. CDR3 protein: CASSFLGPSSYNEQFF. DNA for the CDR3: TGTGCCAGCTCATTCCTCGGTCCTAGCTCCTACAATGAGCAGTTCTTC.

This clone has a single count. V usage is TRBV27 and J usage is TRBJ1-5; no clear D. CDR1 is MNHEY and CDR2 is SMNVEV in the germline V gene (reference sequence). The CDR3 contains 15 residues. With 5 bases removed from V and 1 base from J, the gap between germline ends came to 12 bases. The CDR3 here is CASSPEERSNQPQHF. CDR3 coding DNA: TGTGCCAGCAGTCCTGAGGAGAGGAGCAATCAGCCCCAGCATTTT.

V is TRBV9 and J is TRBJ2-1; 9 bases are shared with TRBD2. Germline trimming cut 0 bases from V and 7 bases from J; bases unmatched to any gene: 5. The germline V gene encodes CDR1 SGDLS and CDR2 YYNGEE. CDR3 length equals 15 residues. This CDR3 is CASSVDRGRGNEQFF. The CDR3 region has the DNA TGTGCCAGCAGCGTAGACCGCGGGAGGGGAAATGAGCAGTTCTTC.

This clone was counted once. The gene calls are TRBV4-1 and TRBJ2-3, with TRBD2 matching 8 bases. Germline CDR1 reads MGHRA; CDR2 reads YSYEKL. CDR3 size: 14 residues. J gave up 4 bases and V 4 bases, and 4 bases lay outside the gene matches. This CDR3 reads CASSRATSADTQYF. In DNA form, the CDR3 reads TGCGCCAGCAGCCGAGCGACTAGCGCAGATACGCAGTATTTT.

The chain combines TRBV28 with TRBJ2-5; possibly TRBD1 for D (6 bases). CDR3 length: 14 amino acids. Germline-derived CDR1 and CDR2 are MDHEN and SYDVKM. V lost 3 bases to trimming and J lost 7 bases, with 15 bases between them. CDR3 sequence (DNA): TGTGCCAGCAGTTTCTTGGACAGCGATGGGACCCAGTACTTC. Translated: CASSFLDSDGTQYF.

The chain recombines TRBV2 with TRBJ2-3, with 8 bases that match TRBD2. After removal of 3 bases from V and 4 bases from J, the junction contained 6 bases not matched to a gene. Looked up from germline, CDR1 is SNHLY and CDR2 is FYNNEI. This CDR3 is 15 amino acids long. In DNA form, the CDR3 reads TGTGCCAGCAGTGATGTGGGACTAGGGCCAGATACGCAGTATTTT. Amino acid sequence: CASSDVGLGPDTQYF.

V and J are TRBV5-1 and TRBJ2-7; the D is unclear. The germline V gene has CDR1 SGHRS and CDR2 YFSETQ. The V and J ends lost 0 bases and 2 bases respectively, with 9 bases between them. The CDR3 is 14 residues long. The CDR3 spells CASSLGVEAYEQYF. The CDR3 DNA is TGCGCCAGCAGCTTGGGGGTTGAGGCCTACGAGCAGTACTTC.

The chain joins TRBV7-8 to TRBJ2-5, with 8 bases matching TRBD2. The V segment lost 1 base and the J segment 3 bases; nucleotides outside the gene matches: 1. The V gene's germline CDR1 is SGHVS and CDR2 FQNEAQ. This CDR3 spans 14 amino acids. The CDR3 reads CASSLGSGEETQYF. DNA for the CDR3: TGTGCCAGCAGCTTAGGTAGCGGGGAAGAGACCCAGTACTTC.

The chain carries TRBV30 and TRBJ1-2, with D uncertain. CDR3 length equals 14 residues. The germline CDR1 and CDR2 sequences are GTSNPN and SVGIG (reference sequence). The V and J ends lost 2 bases and 8 bases respectively, with 18 bases between them. The CDR3 here is CAWSPMGFLEGYTF. CDR3 DNA: TGTGCCTGGAGTCCCATGGGGTTTTTAGAGGGCTACACCTTC.

The chain employs TRBV4-1 and TRBJ1-1; D is undetermined. This CDR3 is 15 amino acids long. In germline, CDR1 is MGHRA, CDR2 YSYEKL. Between the trimmed V and J ends, which lost 1 base and 0 bases, there was a span of 9 bases. The CDR3 reads CASSQGPGMNTEAFF. In DNA, the CDR3 is TGCGCCAGCAGCCAAGGTCCGGGAATGAACACTGAAGCTTTCTTT.

The chain combines TRBV19 with TRBJ1-1; tentatively, D is TRBD1 (6 bases). The germline V gene encodes CDR1 LNHDA and CDR2 SQIVND (reference sequence). The V and J ends lost 0 bases and 5 bases respectively, with 10 bases between them. CDR3 size: 14 residues. The CDR3 nucleotides read TGTGCCAGTAGTATAGATGGGGGCTGGACTGAAGCTTTCTTT. Amino acids: CASSIDGGWTEAFF.

This chain's CDR3 is CASSFYYNEQFF. CDR3 sequence (DNA): TGCGCCAGCAGCTTTTACTACAATGAGCAGTTCTTC. This chain connects TRBV5-1 to TRBJ2-1, with D unclear. Trimming pared 2 bases from V and 3 bases from J, leaving 3 bases between. The CDR3 covers 12 residues. The V gene's germline CDR1 is SGHRS and CDR2 YFSETQ.

As regards this clone: The same CDR3 can be traced to other DNA sequences in this sample. V and J are TRBV7-9 and TRBJ2-6, with D uncertain. The CDR3 extends over 15 amino acids. Trimming shortened V by 2 bases and J by 1 base, and 6 bases separated the two germline ends. CDR1 and CDR2 from the germline V gene are SEHNR and FQNEAQ (reference sequence). CDR3: CASSLSESGANVLTF. For the CDR3, the DNA is TGTGCCAGCAGCTTATCAGAATCTGGGGCCAACGTCCTGACTTTC. The variable domain in full, completed from reference TRBV7-9 and TRBJ2-6, reads DTGVSQNPRHKITKRGQNVTFRCDPISEHNRLYWYRQTLGQGPEFLTYFQNEAQLEKSRLLSDRFSAERPKGSFSTLEIQRTEQGDSAMYLCASSLSESGANVLTFGAGSRLTVL.

This sequence joins TRBV9 and TRBJ2-1; 11 bases are a match to TRBD1. Trimming at V came to 3 bases and at J to 4 bases, leaving 3 bases not matched to a gene. Per germline, CDR1 SGDLS and CDR2 YYNGEE. This CDR3 contains 15 residues. In DNA, the CDR3 is TGTGCCAGCAGCGCCCGGGACAGGGGGTACAATGAGCAGTTCTTC. Amino acids: CASSARDRGYNEQFF.

The chain recombines TRBV10-1 with TRBJ2-1, with TRBD2 identical over 15 bases. J was trimmed by 5 bases and V by 2 bases; bases with no gene match: 4. CDR1 and CDR2 from the germline V gene are WNHNN and SYGVQD (reference sequence). This CDR3 is 17 amino acids long. The CDR3 DNA is TGCGCCAGCAGTGAGGGACTAGCGGGGGGGTTCCACAATGAGCAGTTCTTC. As protein: CASSEGLAGGFHNEQFF.

The chain employs TRBV5-5 and TRBJ2-1; TRBD2 matches at 7 bases. Trimming at V came to 4 bases and at J to 4 bases, leaving 11 bases not matched to a gene. Per the germline V gene, CDR1 is SGHKS and CDR2 is YYEKEE (reference sequence). The CDR3 covers 16 residues. CDR3 sequence: CASSLSWGGSYNEQFF. For the CDR3, the DNA is TGTGCCAGCAGCCTTAGTTGGGGAGGGTCGTACAATGAGCAGTTCTTC. The whole variable domain, filled in from reference TRBV5-5 and TRBJ2-1, reads DAGVTQSPTHLIKTRGQQVTLRCSPISGHKSVSWYQQVLGQGPQFIFQYYEKEERGRGNFPDRFSARQFPNYSSELNVNALLLGDSALYLCASSLSWGGSYNEQFFGPGTRLTVL.

The chain combines TRBV21-1 with TRBJ2-2; no check of the table's D call, TRBD2, against the DNA was made. TRBV21-1 is recorded as a pseudogene. CDR3 length: 15 residues. The CDR3 reads CASSKAGGIGGELFF. CDR3 coding DNA: TGTGCCAGCAGCAAAGCTGGAGGGATCGGCGGGGAGCTGTTTTTT.